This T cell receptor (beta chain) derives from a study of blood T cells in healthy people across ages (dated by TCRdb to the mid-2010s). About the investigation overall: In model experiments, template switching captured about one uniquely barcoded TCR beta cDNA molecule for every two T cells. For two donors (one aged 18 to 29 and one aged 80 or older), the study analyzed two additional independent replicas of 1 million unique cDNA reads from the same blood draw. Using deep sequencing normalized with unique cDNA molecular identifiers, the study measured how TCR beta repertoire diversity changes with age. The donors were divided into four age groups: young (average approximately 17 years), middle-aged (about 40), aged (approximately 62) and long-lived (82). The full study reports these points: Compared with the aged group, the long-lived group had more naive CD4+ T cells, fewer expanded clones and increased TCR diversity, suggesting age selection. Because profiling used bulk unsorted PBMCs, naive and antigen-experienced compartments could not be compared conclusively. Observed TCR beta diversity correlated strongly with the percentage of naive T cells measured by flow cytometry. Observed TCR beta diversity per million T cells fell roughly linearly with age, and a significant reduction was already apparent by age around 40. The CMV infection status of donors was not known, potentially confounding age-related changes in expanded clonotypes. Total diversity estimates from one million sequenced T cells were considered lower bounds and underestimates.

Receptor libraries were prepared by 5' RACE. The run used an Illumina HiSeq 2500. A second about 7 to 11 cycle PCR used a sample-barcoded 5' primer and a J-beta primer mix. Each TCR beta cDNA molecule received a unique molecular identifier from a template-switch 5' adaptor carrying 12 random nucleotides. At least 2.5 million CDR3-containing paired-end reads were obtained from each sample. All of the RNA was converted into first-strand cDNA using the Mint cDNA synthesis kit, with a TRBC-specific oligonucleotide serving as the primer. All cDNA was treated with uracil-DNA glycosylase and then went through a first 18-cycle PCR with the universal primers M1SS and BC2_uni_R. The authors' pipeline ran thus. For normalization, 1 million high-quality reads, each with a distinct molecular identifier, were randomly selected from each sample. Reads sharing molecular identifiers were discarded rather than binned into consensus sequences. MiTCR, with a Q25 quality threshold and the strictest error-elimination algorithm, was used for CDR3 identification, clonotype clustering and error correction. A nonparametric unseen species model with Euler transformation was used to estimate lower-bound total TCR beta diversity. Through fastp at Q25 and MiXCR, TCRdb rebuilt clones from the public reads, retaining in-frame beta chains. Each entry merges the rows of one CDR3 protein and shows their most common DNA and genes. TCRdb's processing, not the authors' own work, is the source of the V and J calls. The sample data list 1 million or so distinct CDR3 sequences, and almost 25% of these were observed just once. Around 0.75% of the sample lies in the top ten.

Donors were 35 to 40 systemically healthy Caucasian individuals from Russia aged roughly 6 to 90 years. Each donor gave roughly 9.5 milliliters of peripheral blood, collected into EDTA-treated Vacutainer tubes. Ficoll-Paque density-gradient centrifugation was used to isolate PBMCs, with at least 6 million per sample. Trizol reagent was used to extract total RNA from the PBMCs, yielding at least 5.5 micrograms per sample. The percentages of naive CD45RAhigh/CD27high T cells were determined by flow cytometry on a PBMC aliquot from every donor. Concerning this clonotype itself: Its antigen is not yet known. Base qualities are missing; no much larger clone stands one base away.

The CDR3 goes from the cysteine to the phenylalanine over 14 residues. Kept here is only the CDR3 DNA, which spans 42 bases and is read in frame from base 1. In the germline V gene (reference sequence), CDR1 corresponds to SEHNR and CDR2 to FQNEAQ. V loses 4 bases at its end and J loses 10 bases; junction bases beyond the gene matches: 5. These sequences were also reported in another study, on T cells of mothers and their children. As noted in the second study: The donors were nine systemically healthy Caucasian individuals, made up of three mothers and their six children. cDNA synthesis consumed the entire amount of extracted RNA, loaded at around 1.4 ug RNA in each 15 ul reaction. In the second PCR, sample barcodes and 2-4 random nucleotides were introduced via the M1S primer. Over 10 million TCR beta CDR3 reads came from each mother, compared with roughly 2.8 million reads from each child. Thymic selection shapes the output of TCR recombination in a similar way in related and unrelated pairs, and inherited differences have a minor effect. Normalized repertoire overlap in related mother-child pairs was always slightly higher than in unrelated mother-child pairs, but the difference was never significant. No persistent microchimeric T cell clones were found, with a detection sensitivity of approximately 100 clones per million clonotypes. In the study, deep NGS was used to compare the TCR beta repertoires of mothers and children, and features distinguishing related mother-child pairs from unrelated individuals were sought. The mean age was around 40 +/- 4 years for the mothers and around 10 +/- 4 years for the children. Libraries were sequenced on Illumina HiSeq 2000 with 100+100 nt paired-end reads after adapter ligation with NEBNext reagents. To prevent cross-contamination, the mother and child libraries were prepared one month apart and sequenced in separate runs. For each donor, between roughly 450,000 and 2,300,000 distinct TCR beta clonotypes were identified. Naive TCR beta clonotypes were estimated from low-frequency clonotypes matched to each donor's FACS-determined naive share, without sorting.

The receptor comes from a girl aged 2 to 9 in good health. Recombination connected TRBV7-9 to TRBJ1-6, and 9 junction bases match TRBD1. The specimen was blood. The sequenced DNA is TGTGCCAGCAGCTCGGACAGGGGTCTCTCACCCCTCCACTTT. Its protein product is CASSSDRGLSPLHF.